These T cell receptor beta chains were read from a single sample in a study of OX40 agonist ivuxolimab in advanced cancers. Some clones are missing from TCRdb's copy, which holds only in-frame ones; the method was immunoSEQ multiplex PCR. Of over 70,000 clones listed, roughly 88% are singletons. The sequencing here drew on CD4+ or CD8+ T cells sorted from blood, taken in a trial of the OX40 agonist ivuxolimab. The source is an adult with an advanced solid tumor such as melanoma, head and neck, liver or kidney cancer. CDR3s include the opening cysteine and the closing phenylalanine or tryptophan. A D gene is named only where the DNA matches it firmly. Some rows have no size entry. The others give once, few or many, or a class for an expanded clone.

TRBV7-2	NA	NA	TRBJ2-7	TGTGCCAGCAGTAGTGACTGGGACGAGCAGTACTTC	CASSSDWDEQYF
TRBV7-9	NA	TRBD2	TRBJ2-1	TGTGCTTCTCTCCTAGCGGGAGTGTACAATGAGCAGTTCTTC	CASLLAGVYNEQFF
TRBV5-1	few	TRBD1	TRBJ1-4	TGCGCCAGCAGCTTGGCCGGGACAGGGTTTACAACTAATGAAAAACTGTTTTTT	CASSLAGTGFTTNEKLFF
TRBV4-2	NA	TRBD1	TRBJ2-3	TGTGCCAGCAGCTTGGACAGGGGGGTCACAGATACGCAGTATTTT	CASSLDRGVTDTQYF
TRBV12-5	NA	TRBD2	TRBJ2-3	TGTGCTAGTACTAGCGGGGGGGCCTTCGGGGATACGCAGTATTTT	CASTSGGAFGDTQYF
TRBV5-5	NA	NA	TRBJ1-1	TGTGCCAGCAGCTTGGCGGGGAGGACTGAAGCTTTCTTT	CASSLAGRTEAFF
TRBV7-3	once	TRBD2	TRBJ2-1	TGTGCCAGCAGCCCGGGGACTAGCGGTTACAATGAGCAGTTCTTC	CASSPGTSGYNEQFF
TRBV30	NA	NA	TRBJ2-7	TGTGCCTGGAGTGGGTCGACAGCTACCTACGAGCAGTACTTC	CAWSGSTATYEQYF
TRBV5-1	NA	TRBD2	TRBJ2-3	TGCGCCAGCAGGATGATTAGCGGGGCAGCAGATACGCAGTATTTT	CASRMISGAADTQYF
TRBV9	NA	TRBD1	TRBJ2-1	TGTGCCAGCAGCGTCCGGGACAGGGGTTTGTCTGAGCAGTTCTTC	CASSVRDRGLSEQFF
TRBV2	NA	TRBD1	TRBJ2-3	TGTGCCAGCAGTGAAAGGCCGGACAGGGCTCTTCACGATACGCAGTATTTT	CASSERPDRALHDTQYF
TRBV4-2	NA	TRBD1	TRBJ1-1	TGTGCCAGCAGCCGACCACAGGGGACCACTGAAGCTTTCTTT	CASSRPQGTTEAFF
TRBV6-5	NA	TRBD1	TRBJ1-5	TGTGCCAGCAGCCAGACAGGGGGCAATCAGCCCCAGCATTTT	CASSQTGGNQPQHF
TRBV4-1	few	TRBD2	TRBJ2-3	TGCGCCAGCAGCCAACCGGGGGGGGTGGATACGCAGTATTTT	CASSQPGGVDTQYF
TRBV6-1	NA	TRBD1	TRBJ2-2	TGTGCCAGCAGTGTTGGACAGGTTAACACCGGGGAGCTGTTTTTT	CASSVGQVNTGELFF
TRBV18	NA	TRBD1	TRBJ2-7	TGTGCCAGCTCCCGAGGGACAGGGGGCGAGCAGTACTTC	CASSRGTGGEQYF
TRBV6-5	NA	TRBD1	TRBJ1-2	TGTGCCACAACAGGGGCCCTTGTATTTGGCTACACCTTC	CATTGALVFGYTF
TRBV29-1	NA	NA	TRBJ2-1	TGCAGCGCCCTTGATGGGACGTACAATGAGCAGTTCTTC	CSALDGTYNEQFF
TRBV29-1	NA	NA	TRBJ1-6	TGCAGCGTTGAAGAGCTGGGACCTAATTCACCCCTCCACTTT	CSVEELGPNSPLHF
TRBV6-6	NA	TRBD2	TRBJ2-3	TGTGCCAGCAGTAGAATGCGGGGGGCGGGAGATACGCAGTATTTT	CASSRMRGAGDTQYF
TRBV6-5	few	TRBD1	TRBJ1-6	TGTGCCAGCAGTCTAACGGGACAGGGAGATTCACCCCTCCACTTT	CASSLTGQGDSPLHF
TRBV5-1	NA	TRBD1	TRBJ2-7	TGCGCCAGCAGCTTTAAACAGGGGATGAACGAGCAGTACTTC	CASSFKQGMNEQYF
TRBV7-2	NA	NA	TRBJ1-2	TGTGCCAGCAGCGTTCAGGTTAACTATGGCTACACCTTC	CASSVQVNYGYTF
TRBV7-2	NA	NA	TRBJ1-2	TGTGCCAGCAGTCCCCGGCCTGTAGATGGCTACACCTTC	CASSPRPVDGYTF
TRBV18	NA	NA	TRBJ1-2	TGTGCCAGCTCACCACGGACTGCAAACTATGGCTACACCTTC	CASSPRTANYGYTF
TRBV5-1	NA	NA	TRBJ2-7	TGCGCCAGCAGATGGGGCTCTGAAGAGCAGTACTTC	CASRWGSEEQYF
TRBV6-5	NA	NA	TRBJ2-7	TGTGCCAGCAGTTACGACTCTGGCGAGCAGTACTTC	CASSYDSGEQYF
TRBV6-1	once	NA	TRBJ1-2	TGTGCCAGCAGGCGGGGGCAAAATTCTAACTATGGCTACACCTTC	CASRRGQNSNYGYTF
TRBV15	NA	NA	TRBJ2-5	TGTGCCACCAGCAGAGATGGGGGGGCCGGGGAGACCCAGTACTTC	CATSRDGGAGETQYF
TRBV7-9	NA	NA	TRBJ1-1	TGTGCCAGCAGGTTACAGGCGAACACTGAAGCTTTCTTT	CASRLQANTEAFF
TRBV6-5	NA	TRBD1	TRBJ2-7	TGTGCCAGCAGTTATGGACAGGGGATCTACGAGCAGTACTTC	CASSYGQGIYEQYF
TRBV27	NA	NA	TRBJ2-3	TGTGCCAGCACCAAAACTAGGTTGTCCACAGATACGCAGTATTTT	CASTKTRLSTDTQYF
TRBV19	NA	TRBD1	TRBJ1-1	TGTGCCAGTAGTGGCCTCTACAGGGGTACGAACACTGAAGCTTTCTTT	CASSGLYRGTNTEAFF
TRBV30	NA	TRBD1	TRBJ1-3	TGTGCCTGGACCACCAGGACAGGGTCTGGAAACACCATATATTTT	CAWTTRTGSGNTIYF
TRBV7-2	NA	NA	TRBJ2-1	TGTGCCAGCACCTTTGGTCGTCGGGCTTATGAGCAGTTCTTC	CASTFGRRAYEQFF
TRBV7-3	NA	TRBD1	TRBJ2-5	TGTGCCAGCAGCTTAACGGGACAGGGGACGTTTGAGACCCAGTACTTC	CASSLTGQGTFETQYF
TRBV7-2	NA	TRBD1	TRBJ2-7	TGTGCCAGCAGCCCCCGGGACAGAGTCTTTTCCTACGAGCAGTACTTC	CASSPRDRVFSYEQYF
TRBV5-1	NA	TRBD1	TRBJ2-5	TGCGCCAGCAGACCTTCGACAGGGGGCTTGGAGACCCAGTACTTC	CASRPSTGGLETQYF
TRBV2	NA	NA	TRBJ1-1	TGTGCCAGCAGCGTCCTCACTGAAGCTTTCTTT	CASSVLTEAFF
TRBV5-6	NA	NA	TRBJ2-1	TGTGCCAGCAGGAGGGGGAGGATCCACAATGAGCAGTTCTTC	CASRRGRIHNEQFF
TRBV18	NA	NA	TRBJ1-3	TGTGCCAGCTCACCACAGTCCCAGATCACTGGAAACACCATATATTTT	CASSPQSQITGNTIYF
TRBV9	once	NA	TRBJ2-1	TGTGCCAGCAGCTCCCACAGGGCCAATGAGCAGTTCTTC	CASSSHRANEQFF